This T cell receptor beta chain was sequenced during a study of T cells in Graves' hyperthyroidism and ophthalmopathy. Researchers took RNA transcripts and amplified the TCR beta CDR3 regions from them. First-round RT-PCR targeting the TCR CDR3 was performed with the HTBI primer set. MiXCR, run by TCRdb on the multiplex PCR reads, gives a single entry per CDR3 protein. The data show 400,000 to 550,000 distinct CDR3 sequences, roughly a quarter seen once. V shed 6 bases and J 8 bases; nucleotides not matched to a gene: 11. The CDR3 extends over 14 amino acids. The germline CDR1 and CDR2 sequences are MNHEY and SVGAGI. This clonotype was recorded many times.

This chain joins TRBV6-5 and TRBJ1-2, with 8 bases fitting TRBD1. Sequenced: blood. The receptor was isolated from a woman between 25 and 40 years old with Graves' ophthalmopathy. The CDR3 loop is CASSNGQGARGYTF. CDR3 coding DNA: TGTGCCAGCAGCAATGGACAGGGCGCCAGGGGCTACACCTTC.